One and the same sample provided the 14 T cell receptor beta chains below, sequenced in a study of blood T cells in healthy people across ages. It was with a sample-barcoded 5' primer and a J-beta primer mix that a second PCR of about 7 to 12 cycles was run. TCRdb analysed the 5' RACE reads with MiXCR anew, one entry per CDR3 protein. The sample includes about 680,000 distinct CDR3 sequences, 45% to 50% of them seen just once. Sequencing used blood. These receptors came from a woman aged 55-70 years in good health.

The chain recombines TRBV5-1 with TRBJ2-7; D is possibly TRBD2 (7 bases). The CDR3 extends over 15 amino acids. Trimming took 4 bases from V and 0 from J, leaving 14 bases between them. Looked up from germline, CDR1 is SGHRS and CDR2 is YFSETQ. CDR3: CASSRTGGHSYEQYF. CDR3 DNA: TGCGCCAGCAGCCGAACCGGGGGGCACTCCTACGAGCAGTACTTC. Drawing the rest from reference TRBV5-1 and TRBJ2-7, the complete variable domain is KAGVTQTPRYLIKTRGQQVTLSCSPISGHRSVSWYQQTPGQGLQFLFEYFSETQRNKGNFPGRFSGRQFSNSRSEMNVSTLELGDSALYLCASSRTGGHSYEQYFGPGTRLTVT.

This clonotype was counted between two and nine times. The DNA of the CDR3 is TGCGCCAGCAGCTGGGGACCATCAGATACGCAGTATTTT. It specifies CASSWGPSDTQYF. V usage is TRBV5-1 and J usage is TRBJ2-3; D is perhaps TRBD1 or TRBD2 (5 bases each). V was cut by 3 bases and J by 4 bases, with 9 bases left in between. The CDR3 has 13 residues. From germline, CDR1 is SGHRS and CDR2 YFSETQ.

V gene TRBV7-8 combines with J gene TRBJ1-1, with D unclear. CDR1 and CDR2 (germline): SGHVS, FQNEAQ. V gave up 5 bases and J gave up 1 base, with 23 bases separating them. CDR3 length: 18 residues. CDR3 nucleotides: TGTGCCAGCAGCCGACTCGACCGCCATCCACCCACGAACACTGAAGCTTTCTTT. It specifies CASSRLDRHPPTNTEAFF.

The chain employs TRBV20-1 and TRBJ2-4, with D perhaps TRBD2 (5 bases). This CDR3 is built from 14 residues. V lost 3 bases and J 6 bases, leaving 15 bases between the germline ends. CDR1 is DFQATT, CDR2 SNEGSKA, per germline (reference sequence). CDR3 bases: TGCAGTGCTAGCCGGGGTCTAGTGGGAAACATTCAGTACTTC. Residues: CSASRGLVGNIQYF.

The chain has TRBV3-1 and TRBJ2-1; 8 bases are a match to TRBD1. The CDR3 covers 13 residues. CDR1 is LGHDT, CDR2 YNNKEL, per germline (reference sequence). After removal of 4 bases from V and 9 bases from J, the junction contained 5 bases not matched to a gene. The CDR3 DNA reads as TGTGCCAGCAGCCTCGGCCAGGGGGCTGAGCAGTTCTTC. Its protein product is CASSLGQGAEQFF.

The V and J genes are TRBV7-9 and TRBJ1-2; D is undetermined. Looked up from germline, CDR1 is SEHNR and CDR2 is FQNEAQ (reference sequence). V was trimmed by 2 bases and J by 8 bases, leaving 9 bases between them. This CDR3 is built from 12 residues. This CDR3 is CASSLSGAGYTF. In DNA, the CDR3 is TGTGCCAGCAGCTTATCAGGCGCCGGCTACACCTTC.

This clonotype has only a few counts. The V gene is TRBV15, the J gene TRBJ2-1; 12 nucleotides align to TRBD1. CDR3 length: 16 residues. Germline V gene data show CDR1 as LNHNV and CDR2 as YYDKDF (reference sequence). V shed 3 bases and J 10 bases; nucleotides not matched to a gene: 10. The CDR3 is CATSRGGTGGFNEQFF. CDR3 coding DNA: TGTGCCACCAGCAGGGGGGGGACAGGGGGCTTCAACGAGCAGTTCTTC.

This rearrangement joins TRBV6-6 to TRBJ1-5; no reliable D call. V lost 11 bases to trimming and J lost 7 bases, with 18 bases between them. Germline V gene sequence: CDR1 MNHNY, CDR2 SVGAGI (reference sequence). The CDR3 has 13 residues. The CDR3 bases are TGTGCCTCCACCCCAGGCACTACGCAGCCCCAGCATTTT. Encoded protein: CASTPGTTQPQHF.

The V call is TRBV12-3 or TRBV12-4, the J call TRBJ1-2; perhaps TRBD1 as D (5 bases). Trimming removed 3 bases at V and 2 bases at J, with 10 bases between. This CDR3 has 14 residues. The DNA for the CDR3 is TGTGCCAGCAGTTTCTGGGACGGGAACTATGGCTACACCTTC. Its translation: CASSFWDGNYGYTF.

The table lists this clonotype with many counts. V usage is TRBV20-1 and J usage is TRBJ2-7; 9 nucleotides align to TRBD2. This CDR3 is built from 15 residues. Germline CDR1 and CDR2: DFQATT and SNEGSKA (reference sequence). Unmatched junction bases numbered 7, after V lost 0 bases and J lost 4 bases. The CDR3 reads CSARDSGLARYEQYF. CDR3 sequence (DNA): TGCAGTGCTAGAGATTCCGGACTAGCGAGGTACGAGCAGTACTTC.

This clonotype was detected only a few times. The chain has TRBV14 and TRBJ1-6; 9 bases agree with TRBD1. CDR3 length: 14 residues. Trimming removed 5 bases from V and 10 bases from J; junction bases left unmatched: 6. In germline, CDR1 is SGHDN, CDR2 FVKESK. The CDR3, as DNA: TGTGCCAGCAGCTCTCAGGACAGGGGCTCACCCCTCCACTTT. This translates into CASSSQDRGSPLHF. The full variable domain, its missing parts supplied by reference TRBV14 and TRBJ1-6, is EAGVTQFPSHSVIEKGQTVTLRCDPISGHDNLYWYRRVMGKEIKFLLHFVKESKQDESGMPNNRFLAERTGGTYSTLKVQPAELEDSGVYFCASSSQDRGSPLHFGNGTRLTVT.

Worth noting for this clonotype: A much larger clone sits a single nucleotide away, making a read error possible. The chain joins TRBV27 to TRBJ2-1; 8 bases align to TRBD2. The germline gives CDR1 MNHEY, CDR2 SMNVEV (reference sequence). CDR3 length: 17 amino acids. CDR3 coding DNA: TGTGCCAGCAGTTTTCTTCGTTCGGGAGGGGCCTACAAGGAGCAGTTCTTC. Amino acid sequence: CASSFLRSGGAYKEQFF.

This clonotype was seen at least ten times. The gene calls are TRBV20-1 and TRBJ2-5; D unclear. There are 10 residues in the CDR3. The V gene lost 3 bases and the J gene lost 1 base, with 0 bases spanning the gap. The germline V gene encodes CDR1 DFQATT and CDR2 SNEGSKA (reference sequence). The CDR3 region is CSASQETQYF. CDR3 DNA: TGCAGTGCTAGCCAAGAGACCCAGTACTTC.

V gene TRBV27 combines with J gene TRBJ2-1; a possible D gene is TRBD2 (5 bases). Germline lookup yields CDR1 MNHEY and CDR2 SMNVEV (reference sequence). The CDR3 has 15 amino acids. V gave up 6 bases and J gave up 2 bases, with 14 bases separating them. The CDR3 bases are TGTGCCAGCAGCGTAGACGGGGAAGCCTACAATGAGCAGTTCTTC. Amino acid sequence: CASSVDGEAYNEQFF.